This entry is about one T cell receptor (beta chain). These data come from a study of control samples from healthy donors and cancer patients. TCRdb's copy holds only in-frame clones and misses some; the assay was immunoSEQ multiplex PCR. This table holds tens of thousands of clones, around 79% found once. This TCR was recovered from a man aged 60-69 years with head and neck cancer. Sequences were obtained from PBMCs.

The CDR3 DNA reads as TGTGCCAGCAGCTTGGCGGTCGGGGGTTACGAGCAGTACTTC. The encoded protein is CASSLAVGGYEQYF. The chain employs TRBV5-4 and TRBJ2-7; possible D gene TRBD2, 6 bases. This CDR3 is 14 amino acids long. V was clipped by 0 bases and J by 4 bases, with 11 bases between them. Germline CDR1 reads SGHNT; CDR2 reads YYREEE (reference sequence).